This section outlines one T cell receptor (beta chain) sequence together with its context. What it recognizes is unknown. Relative to the germline gene, one junction end is altered; a read error may explain this. This sample's RNA came from whole unsorted tissue. Newly diagnosed lung cancer patients had thoracic surgery in China, August–late 2014, without prior chemotherapy. TCRbeta libraries were built with three rounds of nested PCR, modified from ARM-PCR. MiXCR, applied by TCRdb to the multiplex PCR reads, yields one record per CDR3 protein. The sample yields some 100,000 distinct CDR3 sequences, 60% to 80% seen once. The data are from a study of tumor and adjacent non-tumor tissue in lung cancer. The study, taken as a whole, reports: Top 100 clones took a larger repertoire share in normal lung. TCR diversity was significantly greater in tumor than normal lung tissue.

This CDR3 is 19 amino acids long. Germline V lookup: CDR1 SGHRS, CDR2 YFSETQ. The sequenced sample consisted of lung tumor tissue. The V gene is TRBV5-1, the J gene TRBJ1-3; TRBD1 agrees at 11 bases. The source is a woman aged 60-70 years with non-small cell lung cancer. The CDR3 region has the DNA TGCGCCGGCAGCTTGGGGACAGGGGGAAGTCTCAGCTCTGGAAACACCATATGTTTT. This translates into CAGSLGTGGSLSSGNTICF.